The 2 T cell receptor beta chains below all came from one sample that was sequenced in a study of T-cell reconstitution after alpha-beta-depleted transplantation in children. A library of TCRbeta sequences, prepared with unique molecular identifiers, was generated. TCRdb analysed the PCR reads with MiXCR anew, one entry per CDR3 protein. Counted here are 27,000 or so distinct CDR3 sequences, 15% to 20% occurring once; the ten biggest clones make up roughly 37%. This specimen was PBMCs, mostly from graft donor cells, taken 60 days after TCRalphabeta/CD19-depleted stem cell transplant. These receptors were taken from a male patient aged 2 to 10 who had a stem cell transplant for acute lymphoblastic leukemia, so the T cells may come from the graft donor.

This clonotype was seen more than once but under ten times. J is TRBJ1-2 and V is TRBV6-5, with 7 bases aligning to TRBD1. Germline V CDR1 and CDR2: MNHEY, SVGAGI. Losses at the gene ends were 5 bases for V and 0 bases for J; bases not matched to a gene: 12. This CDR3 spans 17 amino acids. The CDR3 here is CASSLRQGGLPNYGYTF. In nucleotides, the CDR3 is TGTGCCAGCAGTCTAAGACAGGGCGGGCTACCTAACTATGGCTACACCTTC.

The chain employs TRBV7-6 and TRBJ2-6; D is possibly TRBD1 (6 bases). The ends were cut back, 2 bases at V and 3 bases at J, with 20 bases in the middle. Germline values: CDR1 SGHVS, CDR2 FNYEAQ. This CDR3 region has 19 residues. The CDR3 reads CASSLPQGFNRGGANVLTF. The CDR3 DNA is TGTGCCAGCAGCTTACCTCAGGGGTTTAATCGAGGTGGGGCCAACGTCCTGACTTTC.